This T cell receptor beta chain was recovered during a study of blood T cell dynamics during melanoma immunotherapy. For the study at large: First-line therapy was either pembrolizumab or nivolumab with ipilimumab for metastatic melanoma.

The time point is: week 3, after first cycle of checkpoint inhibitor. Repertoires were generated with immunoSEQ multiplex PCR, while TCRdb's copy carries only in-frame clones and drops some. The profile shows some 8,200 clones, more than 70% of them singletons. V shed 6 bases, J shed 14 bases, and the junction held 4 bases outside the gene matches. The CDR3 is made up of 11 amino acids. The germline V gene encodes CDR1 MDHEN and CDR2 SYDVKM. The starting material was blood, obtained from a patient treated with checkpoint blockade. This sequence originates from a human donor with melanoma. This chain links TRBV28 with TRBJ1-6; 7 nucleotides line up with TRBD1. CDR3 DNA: TGTGCCAGCAGGGGACAGTACTCCCTCCACTTT. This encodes CASRGQYSLHF.